A selection of T cell receptor beta chains follows, all from one sample in a study of T cell repertoires in ileal Crohn's disease. Here immunoSEQ multiplex PCR was the method, and the copy in TCRdb shows in-frame clones only, minus some. The sample lists approximately 18,000 clones, less than 90% occurring once. Sequencing was performed on ileal tissue. The receptors derive from an adult with Crohn's disease. Both conserved end residues are part of each CDR3. D genes are given only for firm matches. Rows may omit the clone size; those that give it use once, few, many or a size class.

TRBD1	TRBV19	TRBJ1-5	.	CATNRGDYSNQPQHF	TGTGCCACCAACAGGGGCGATTATAGCAATCAGCCCCAGCATTTT
.	TRBV6-5	TRBJ2-7	.	CASTRAGAGSYEQYF	TGTGCCAGCACTAGGGCTGGGGCAGGGTCCTACGAGCAGTACTTC
TRBD2	TRBV10-2	TRBJ2-7	.	CASRREAGGPAYEQYF	TGCGCCAGCAGGAGGGAAGCGGGGGGGCCCGCCTACGAGCAGTACTTC
.	TRBV29-1	TRBJ1-1	.	CSVEARGVMNTEAFF	TGCAGCGTTGAAGCTCGGGGGGTCATGAACACTGAAGCTTTCTTT
.	TRBV4-2	TRBJ2-2	.	CASSQGGAENTGELFF	TGTGCCAGCAGCCAAGGGGGCGCGGAGAACACCGGGGAGCTGTTTTTT
.	TRBV6-6	TRBJ1-1	.	CASSTGNTEAFF	TGTGCCAGCAGTACAGGGAACACTGAAGCTTTCTTT
.	TRBV14	TRBJ1-1	.	CASSQPMGDPGHNTEAFF	TGTGCCAGCAGCCAACCAATGGGGGACCCGGGACATAACACTGAAGCTTTCTTT
TRBD1	TRBV5-1	TRBJ1-1	.	CASKQGADTEAFF	TGCGCCAGCAAGCAGGGGGCCGACACTGAAGCTTTCTTT
.	TRBV4-2	TRBJ2-7	.	CASSITGIEQYF	TGTGCCAGCAGCATAACAGGGATAGAGCAGTACTTC
.	TRBV30	TRBJ1-2	.	CAWRLGGSIYGYTF	TGTGCCTGGAGACTAGGGGGTTCAATCTATGGCTACACCTTC
TRBD2	TRBV30	TRBJ2-5	.	CAWSAPGLAGPRRTQYF	TGTGCCTGGAGTGCGCCGGGACTAGCGGGCCCGAGACGGACCCAGTACTTC
TRBD1	TRBV6-6	TRBJ1-1	.	CASSSPARGRKAEAFF	TGTGCCAGCAGTTCACCCGCCAGGGGGCGCAAGGCTGAAGCTTTCTTT
.	TRBV29-1	TRBJ1-3	once	CSVRDGNTIYF	TGCAGCGTCCGGGATGGAAACACCATATATTTT
.	TRBV27	TRBJ2-7	.	CASSLYGTSYEQYF	TGTGCCAGCAGTTTATACGGGACAAGTTACGAGCAGTACTTC
.	TRBV29-1	TRBJ2-1	.	CSVEPTSRSYNEQFF	TGCAGCGTTGAACCAACTAGTCGGTCCTACAATGAGCAGTTCTTC
.	TRBV4-1	TRBJ1-3	.	CASSQGRGASGNTIYF	TGCGCCAGCAGCCAAGGTCGGGGGGCGTCTGGAAACACCATATATTTT
.	TRBV18	TRBJ1-1	.	CASSLTPGHWNTEAFF	TGTGCCAGCTCACTTACACCGGGACATTGGAACACTGAAGCTTTCTTT
TRBD2	TRBV6-6	TRBJ2-1	.	CASSYGLAGGLNEQFF	TGTGCCAGCAGTTATGGACTAGCGGGGGGGCTAAATGAGCAGTTCTTC
.	TRBV7-2	TRBJ2-7	.	CASSPRPSEDEQYF	TGTGCCAGCAGCCCCCGCCCTAGTGAGGACGAGCAGTACTTC
TRBD2	TRBV7-3	TRBJ2-7	.	CASSLRGGEQYF	TGTGCCAGCAGCTTAAGGGGGGGCGAGCAGTACTTC
.	TRBV11-2	TRBJ2-2	.	CASRSRQSANTGELFF	TGTGCCAGCAGATCCCGACAGTCTGCGAACACCGGGGAGCTGTTTTTT
.	TRBV6-1	TRBJ2-3	once	CASSEGGAGTDTQYF	TGTGCCAGCAGTGAAGGGGGCGCTGGCACAGATACGCAGTATTTT
.	TRBV11-2	TRBJ2-5	few	CASSFGTVSETQYF	TGTGCCAGCAGCTTTGGAACAGTCTCGGAGACCCAGTACTTC
.	TRBV4-3	TRBJ1-1	.	CASSQFHRGATEAFF	TGCGCCAGCAGCCAATTTCACCGGGGTGCCACTGAAGCTTTCTTT
TRBD1	TRBV7-2	TRBJ2-2	.	CASSPRWGTGNTGELFF	TGTGCCAGCAGCCCCCGGTGGGGGACAGGGAACACCGGGGAGCTGTTTTTT
TRBD1	TRBV10-2	TRBJ1-1	.	CASSVGGTGDTEAFF	TGCGCCAGCAGTGTGGGGGGGACAGGGGACACTGAAGCTTTCTTT
.	TRBV7-2	TRBJ1-1	.	CASSASQGLDTEAFF	TGTGCCAGCAGCGCTAGTCAGGGTTTAGACACTGAAGCTTTCTTT
.	TRBV11-2	TRBJ2-7	.	CASSLDHISPYEQYF	TGTGCCAGCAGCTTAGACCACATCAGTCCCTACGAGCAGTACTTC
TRBD2	TRBV6-5	TRBJ2-3	.	CASRSLRLAADTQYF	TGTGCCAGCAGAAGTCTAAGACTAGCGGCAGATACGCAGTATTTT
TRBD2	TRBV9	TRBJ2-1	.	CASSALAGGHGGQFF	TGTGCCAGCAGCGCATTAGCGGGGGGGCACGGTGGGCAGTTCTTC
.	TRBV19	TRBJ1-2	.	CASKVPGAGNYGYTF	TGTGCCAGTAAGGTCCCCGGAGCAGGGAACTATGGCTACACCTTC
TRBD2	TRBV6-5	TRBJ2-3	.	CASSDPSGVTQYF	TGTGCCAGCAGTGACCCGAGCGGGGTTACGCAGTATTTT
TRBD1	TRBV5-5	TRBJ2-7	.	CASRQAGGRYEQYF	TGTGCCAGCCGGCAGGCAGGGGGTCGCTACGAGCAGTACTTC
.	TRBV7-9	TRBJ1-2	.	CASTKSGNGYTF	TGTGCCAGCACCAAGTCCGGTAATGGCTACACCTTC
.	TRBV7-9	TRBJ1-1	.	CASSRQNMNTEAFF	TGTGCCAGCAGCCGACAGAACATGAACACTGAAGCTTTCTTT
.	TRBV4-3	TRBJ1-2	.	CASSQGVPANYGYTF	TGCGCCAGCAGCCAGGGCGTCCCAGCTAACTATGGCTACACCTTC
.	TRBV6-5	TRBJ1-3	.	CASSQIQGSGNTIYF	TGTGCCAGCAGTCAGATCCAGGGTTCTGGAAACACCATATATTTT
.	TRBV18	TRBJ2-5	.	CASSPPGRVETQYF	TGTGCCAGCTCACCTCCCGGCAGGGTAGAGACCCAGTACTTC
TRBD1	TRBV6-6	TRBJ1-2	few	CASLRDRGSGYTF	TGTGCCAGCCTCCGGGACAGGGGGTCGGGCTACACCTTC
.	TRBV5-1	TRBJ2-7	.	CASSQNYEQYF	TGCGCCAGCAGCCAAAACTACGAGCAGTACTTC
.	TRBV5-6	TRBJ1-6	few	CASSKDTFNSPLHF	TGTGCCAGCAGCAAGGACACCTTCAATTCACCCCTCCACTTT
TRBD2	TRBV5-1	TRBJ2-1	.	CASSFTSSGVNEQFF	TGCGCCAGCAGCTTCACTTCTAGCGGGGTCAATGAGCAGTTCTTC
.	TRBV6-1	TRBJ1-5	.	CASSEALGDNQPQHF	TGTGCCAGCAGTGAAGCGCTAGGGGACAATCAGCCCCAGCATTTT